What follows is one T cell receptor beta chain and its context. Other DNA variants within this sample encode the same CDR3. Method: immunoSEQ multiplex PCR; TCRdb's copy keeps in-frame clones and lacks some. Found here are about 310,000 clones, around nine tenths of them singletons; the top ten hold 1%. CDR1 and CDR2 (germline): DFQATT, SNEGSKA (reference sequence). V was clipped by 6 bases and J by 2 bases, with 8 bases between them. CDR3 length equals 11 residues. This sample was included in a study of blood T cell repertoires in COVID-19. The TCR comes from a man in his fifties or sixties with active or convalescent COVID-19. The sequenced sample consisted of peripheral blood. J is TRBJ2-7 and V is TRBV20-1; no reliable D call. The CDR3 DNA follows: TGCAGTGCGCTCAGGACCTACGAGCAGTACTTC. Translated, it gives CSALRTYEQYF.